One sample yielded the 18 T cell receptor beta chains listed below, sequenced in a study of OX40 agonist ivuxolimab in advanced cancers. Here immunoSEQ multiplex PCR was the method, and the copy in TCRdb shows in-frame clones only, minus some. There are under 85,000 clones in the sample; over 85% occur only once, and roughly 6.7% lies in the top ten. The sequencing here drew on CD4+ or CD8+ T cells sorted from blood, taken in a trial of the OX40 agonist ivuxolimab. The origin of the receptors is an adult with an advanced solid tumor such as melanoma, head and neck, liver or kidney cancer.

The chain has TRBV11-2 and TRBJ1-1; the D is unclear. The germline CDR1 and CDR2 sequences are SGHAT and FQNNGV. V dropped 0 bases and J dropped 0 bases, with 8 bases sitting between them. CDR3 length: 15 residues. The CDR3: CASSLDGEMNTEAFF. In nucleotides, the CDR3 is TGTGCCAGCAGCTTAGATGGGGAGATGAACACTGAAGCTTTCTTT.

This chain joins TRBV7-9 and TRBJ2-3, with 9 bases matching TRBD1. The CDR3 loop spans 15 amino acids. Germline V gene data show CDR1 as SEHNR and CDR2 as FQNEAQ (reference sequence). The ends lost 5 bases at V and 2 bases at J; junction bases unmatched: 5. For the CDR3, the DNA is TGTGCCAGCAGCCACCGGGACAGGGTCACAGATACGCAGTATTTT. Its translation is CASSHRDRVTDTQYF.

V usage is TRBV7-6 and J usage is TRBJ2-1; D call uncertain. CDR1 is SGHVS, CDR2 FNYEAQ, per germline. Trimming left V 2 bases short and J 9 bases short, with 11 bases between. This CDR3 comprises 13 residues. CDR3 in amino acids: CASSLPSGGEQFF. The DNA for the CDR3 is TGTGCCAGCAGCTTACCTTCTGGTGGTGAGCAGTTCTTC.

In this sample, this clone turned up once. In nucleotides, the CDR3 is TGCGCCAGCAGCTTGGAACTAGAGATAATGACTAGCGGGAGGCGCAGCACAGATACGCAGTATTTT. Translating it yields CASSLELEIMTSGRRSTDTQYF. The chain is built from TRBV5-1 and TRBJ2-3, with 13 bases fitting TRBD2. The J segment lost 0 bases and the V segment lost 0 bases, leaving 16 bases of the junction unmatched. Per the germline V gene, CDR1 is SGHRS and CDR2 is YFSETQ. CDR3 length: 22 amino acids.

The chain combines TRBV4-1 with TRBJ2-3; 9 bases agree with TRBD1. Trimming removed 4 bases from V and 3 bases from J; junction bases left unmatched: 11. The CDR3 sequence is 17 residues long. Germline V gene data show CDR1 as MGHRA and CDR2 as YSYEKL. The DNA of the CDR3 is TGCGCCAGCAGCCCCTCCCGGGCCGGACAGGGGACAGATACGCAGTATTTT. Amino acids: CASSPSRAGQGTDTQYF.

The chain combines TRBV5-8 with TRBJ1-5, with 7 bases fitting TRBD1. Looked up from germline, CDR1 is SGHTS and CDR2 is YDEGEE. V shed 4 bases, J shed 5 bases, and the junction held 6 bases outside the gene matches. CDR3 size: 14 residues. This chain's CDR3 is CASSAADRYQPQHF. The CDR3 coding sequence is TGTGCCAGCAGCGCCGCGGACAGGTATCAGCCCCAGCATTTT. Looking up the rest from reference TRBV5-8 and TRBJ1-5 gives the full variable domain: EAGVTQSPTHLIKTRGQQATLRCSPISGHTSVYWYQQALGLGLQFLLWYDEGEERNRGNFPPRFSGRQFPNYSSELNVNALELEDSALYLCASSAADRYQPQHFGDGTRLSIL.

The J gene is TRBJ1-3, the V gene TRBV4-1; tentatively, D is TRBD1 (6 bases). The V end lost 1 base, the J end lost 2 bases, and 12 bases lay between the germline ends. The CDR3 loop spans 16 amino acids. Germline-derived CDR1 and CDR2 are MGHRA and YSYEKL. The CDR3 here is CASSQVDSLAGNTIYF. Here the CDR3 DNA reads TGCGCCAGCAGCCAAGTGGACAGCCTAGCTGGAAACACCATATATTTT.

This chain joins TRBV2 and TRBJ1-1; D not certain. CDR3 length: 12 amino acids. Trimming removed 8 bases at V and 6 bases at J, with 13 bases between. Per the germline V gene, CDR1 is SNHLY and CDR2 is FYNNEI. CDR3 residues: CASLSWGAEAFF. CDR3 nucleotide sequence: TGTGCCAGCTTAAGTTGGGGAGCTGAAGCTTTCTTT.

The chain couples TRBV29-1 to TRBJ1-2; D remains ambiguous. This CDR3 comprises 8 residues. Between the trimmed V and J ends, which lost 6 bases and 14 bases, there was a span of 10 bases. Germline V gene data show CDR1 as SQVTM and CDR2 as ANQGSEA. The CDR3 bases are TGCAGCGTCGAGCCTCGGACCTTC. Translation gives CSVEPRTF.

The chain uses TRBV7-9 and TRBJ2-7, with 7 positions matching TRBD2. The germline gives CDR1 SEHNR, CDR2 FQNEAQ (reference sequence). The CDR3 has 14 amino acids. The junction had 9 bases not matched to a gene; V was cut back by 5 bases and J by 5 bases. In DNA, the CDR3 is TGTGCCAGCAGCCCCGGGGGGAGGATCAACGAGCAGTACTTC. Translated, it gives CASSPGGRINEQYF.

CDR3 sequence (DNA): TGCAGCGTTGAAACCCGGGACAATGAGCAGTTCTTC. As protein: CSVETRDNEQFF. This chain connects TRBV29-1 to TRBJ2-1; no clear D gene. The germline gives CDR1 SQVTM, CDR2 ANQGSEA. The CDR3 covers 12 residues. The ends were cut back, 2 bases at V and 5 bases at J, with 7 bases in the middle.

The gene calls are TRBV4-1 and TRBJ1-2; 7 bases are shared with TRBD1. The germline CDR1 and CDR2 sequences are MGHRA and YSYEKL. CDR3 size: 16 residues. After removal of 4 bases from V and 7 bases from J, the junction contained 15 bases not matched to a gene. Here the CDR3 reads CASSPKRAQGQGGYTF. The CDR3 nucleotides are TGCGCCAGCAGCCCCAAGAGGGCACAGGGGCAGGGTGGCTACACCTTC.

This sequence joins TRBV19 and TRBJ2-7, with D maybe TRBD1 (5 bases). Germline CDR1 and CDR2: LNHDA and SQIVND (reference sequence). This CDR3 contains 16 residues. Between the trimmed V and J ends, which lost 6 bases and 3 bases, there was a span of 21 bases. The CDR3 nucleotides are TGTGCCAGTAGCTTTGAAGACTCCAGGGTGATCTACGAGCAGTACTTC. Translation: CASSFEDSRVIYEQYF.

The CDR3 spells CASSSRGQGAVEQYF. The CDR3 nucleotides are TGTGCCAGCAGTTCACGAGGACAGGGGGCGGTCGAGCAGTACTTC. This chain joins TRBV13 and TRBJ2-7; 11 nucleotides align to TRBD1. The V segment lost 6 bases and the J segment 6 bases; nucleotides outside the gene matches: 10. The CDR3 runs to 15 residues. Germline V gene data show CDR1 as PRHDT and CDR2 as FYEKMQ (reference sequence).

CDR3: CASSPRGSNNEQFF. In DNA form, the CDR3 reads TGTGCCAGCAGTCCCAGGGGGTCAAACAATGAGCAGTTCTTC. The rearrangement uses TRBV27 and TRBJ2-1; TRBD1 aligns across 7 bases. J was trimmed by 5 bases and V by 5 bases; bases with no gene match: 6. Germline V CDR1 and CDR2: MNHEY, SMNVEV (reference sequence). The CDR3 contains 14 residues.

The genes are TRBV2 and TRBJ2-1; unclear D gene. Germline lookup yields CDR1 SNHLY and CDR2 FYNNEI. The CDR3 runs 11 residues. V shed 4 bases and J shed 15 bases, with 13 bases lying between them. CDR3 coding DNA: TGTGCCAGCAGTGTTAGCCGCGTTCTGTTCTTC. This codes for CASSVSRVLFF.

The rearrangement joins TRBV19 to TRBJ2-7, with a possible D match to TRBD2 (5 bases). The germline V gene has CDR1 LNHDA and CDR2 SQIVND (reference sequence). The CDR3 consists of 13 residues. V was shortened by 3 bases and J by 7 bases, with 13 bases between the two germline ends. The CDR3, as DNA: TGTGCCAGTAGTATCACGGAGGCCTCGGAGCAGTACTTC. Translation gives CASSITEASEQYF.

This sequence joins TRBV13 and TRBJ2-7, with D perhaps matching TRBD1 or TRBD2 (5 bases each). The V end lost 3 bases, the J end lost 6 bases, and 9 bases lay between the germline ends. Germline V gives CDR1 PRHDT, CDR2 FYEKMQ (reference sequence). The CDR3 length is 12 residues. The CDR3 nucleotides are TGTGCCAGCAGCTTGGGGGACGGCGAGCAGTACTTC. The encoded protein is CASSLGDGEQYF.